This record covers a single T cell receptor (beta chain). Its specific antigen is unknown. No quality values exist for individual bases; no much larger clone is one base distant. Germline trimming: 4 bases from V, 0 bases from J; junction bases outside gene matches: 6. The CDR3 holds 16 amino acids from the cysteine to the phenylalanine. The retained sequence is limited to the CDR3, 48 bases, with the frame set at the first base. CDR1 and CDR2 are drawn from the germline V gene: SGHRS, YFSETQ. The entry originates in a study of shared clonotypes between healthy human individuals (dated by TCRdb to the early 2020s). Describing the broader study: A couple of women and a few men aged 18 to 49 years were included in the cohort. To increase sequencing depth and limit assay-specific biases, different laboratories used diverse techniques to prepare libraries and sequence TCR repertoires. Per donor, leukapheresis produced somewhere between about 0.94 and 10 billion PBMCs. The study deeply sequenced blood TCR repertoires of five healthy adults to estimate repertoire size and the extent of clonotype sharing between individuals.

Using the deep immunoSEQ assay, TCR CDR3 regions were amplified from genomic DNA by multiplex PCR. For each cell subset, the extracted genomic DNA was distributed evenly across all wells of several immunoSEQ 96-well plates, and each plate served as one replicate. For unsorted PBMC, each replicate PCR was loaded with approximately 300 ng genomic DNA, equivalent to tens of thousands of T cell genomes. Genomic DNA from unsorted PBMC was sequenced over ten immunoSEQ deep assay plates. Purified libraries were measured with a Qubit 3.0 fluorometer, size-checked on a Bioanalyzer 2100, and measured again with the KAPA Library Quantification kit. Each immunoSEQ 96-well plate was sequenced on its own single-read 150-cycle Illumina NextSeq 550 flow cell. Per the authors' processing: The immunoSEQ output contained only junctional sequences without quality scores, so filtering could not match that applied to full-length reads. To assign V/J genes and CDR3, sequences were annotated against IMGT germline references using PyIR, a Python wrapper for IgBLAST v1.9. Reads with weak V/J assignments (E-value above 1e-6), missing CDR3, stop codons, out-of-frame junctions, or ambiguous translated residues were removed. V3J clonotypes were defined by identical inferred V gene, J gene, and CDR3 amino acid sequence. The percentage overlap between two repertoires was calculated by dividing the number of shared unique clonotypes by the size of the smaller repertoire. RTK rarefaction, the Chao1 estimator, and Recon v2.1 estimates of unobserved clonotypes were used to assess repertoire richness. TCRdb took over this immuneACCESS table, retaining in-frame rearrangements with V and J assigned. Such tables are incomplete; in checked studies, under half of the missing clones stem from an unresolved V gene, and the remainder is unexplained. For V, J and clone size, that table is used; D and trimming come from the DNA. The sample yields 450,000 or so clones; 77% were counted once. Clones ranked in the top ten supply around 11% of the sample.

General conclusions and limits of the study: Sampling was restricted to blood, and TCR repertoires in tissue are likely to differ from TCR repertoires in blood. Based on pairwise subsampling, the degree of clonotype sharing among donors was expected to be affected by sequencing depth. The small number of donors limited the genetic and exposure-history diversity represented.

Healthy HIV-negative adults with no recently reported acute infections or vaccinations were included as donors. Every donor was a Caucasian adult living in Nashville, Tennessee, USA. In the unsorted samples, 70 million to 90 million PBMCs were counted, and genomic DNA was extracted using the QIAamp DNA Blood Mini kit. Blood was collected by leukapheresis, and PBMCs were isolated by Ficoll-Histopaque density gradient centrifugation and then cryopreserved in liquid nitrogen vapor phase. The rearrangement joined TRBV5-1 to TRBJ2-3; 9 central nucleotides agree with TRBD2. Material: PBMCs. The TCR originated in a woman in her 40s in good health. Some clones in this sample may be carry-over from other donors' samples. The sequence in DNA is TGCGCCAGCAGCACCGAGCGGGAGGCGAGCACAGATACGCAGTATTTT. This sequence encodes CASSTEREASTDTQYF.